These T cell receptor beta chains were read from a single sample in a study of regulatory T cells in long-lasting Graves disease. TCRdb called the multiplex PCR reads again in MiXCR, with one record for every CDR3 protein. The repertoire holds 500,000 to 800,000 distinct CDR3 sequences, about 32% seen once, with around 40% in the top ten. The sample here was peripheral blood mononuclear cells (PBMCs), taken when the disease was refractory, from a patient treated with antithyroid drugs. These receptors came from a female donor with Graves disease. Each CDR3 is given with its conserved first and last residue.

TRBJ2-7,TRBV19,CASSIALAGFSYEQYF
TRBJ1-6,TRBV28,CASSPTGETSPLHF
TRBJ2-3,TRBV12-3/TRBV12-4,CASTRAGTTDTQYF
TRBJ2-5,TRBV11-2,CASSLAVAYGTGPPPPETQYF
TRBJ1-3,TRBV28,CASSLWGTRLSSGNTIYF
TRBJ1-5,TRBV2,CASKELITSNQPQHF
TRBJ1-1,TRBV6-1,CASRQDRYPEAFF
TRBJ2-7,TRBV2,CASSVRRNSYEQYF
TRBJ1-3,TRBV10-3,CAISDEGFGNTIYF
TRBJ2-5,TRBV7-3,CASSRGDSAPETQYF
TRBJ2-7,TRBV20-1,CSARVRVGTYEQYF
TRBJ1-1,TRBV29-1,CSVEVGQGRFTEAFF
TRBJ1-2,TRBV27,CASSRRGRVYGYTF
TRBJ1-1,TRBV5-4,CASSLMGGPEAFF
TRBJ2-1,TRBV12-3/TRBV12-4,CASTLDRNEQFF
TRBJ2-2,TRBV6-1,CASTRQNTGELFF
TRBJ2-7,TRBV9,CASSVGGVAYEQYF
TRBJ2-3,TRBV5-1,CASSRGLAGGSTDTQYF
TRBJ1-6,TRBV29-1,CSVQELKGNSPLHF
TRBJ2-1,TRBV5-4,CASSFGGETGGEQFF